This note documents a single T cell receptor (beta chain) sequence. Its target is unknown. The CDR3 loop spans 13 amino acids. V shed 5 bases and J shed 6 bases, with 13 bases lying between them. Germline lookup yields CDR1 MNHEY and CDR2 SVGAGI. The sample originates from a study of human T cells and chemical hapten exposure. Study conclusions and caveats: Relative to controls, expanded TCRs formed significantly more large CDR3 similarity clusters.

Time point in this sample: pre-sensitization, week 0. Treatment indicated: therapeutic diphenylcyclopropenone sensitization with weekly scalp DPC. Using its own MiXCR run on the RACE reads, TCRdb lists one record per CDR3 protein. The sample has fewer than 350,000 distinct CDR3 sequences; 7.5% to 8% are singletons. Material: whole blood, obtained in connection with sensitization to the hapten diphenylcyclopropenone (DPC). This rearrangement joins TRBV6-5 to TRBJ1-1; no clear D gene. This clonotype was sampled from a man aged 18 to 35 with alopecia areata. Some clones in this sample may be carry-over from other donors' samples. CDR3 DNA: TGTGCCAGCAGTCTCGAAGGTTGGTCTGAAGCTTTCTTT. It translates to CASSLEGWSEAFF.